This entry is about one T cell receptor (beta chain). As yet, its antigen is unknown. The sample belongs to a study of radiation and T cells in renal cell carcinoma. Study-level findings and limits: In blood, top tumor clones expanded by 2 weeks, shrinking by 4.

Per germline, CDR1 SGHTS and CDR2 YDEGEE. V lost 5 bases and J lost 8, with 5 bases in between. The CDR3 runs 10 residues. Indicated time point: blood 4 weeks post-SBRT, at nephrectomy. Treatment noted: 15 Gy SBRT to primary tumor, nephrectomy 4 weeks later. After SBRT, blood was collected at 2 and 4 weeks, plus baseline. Clear cell pathology was present in this patient's renal cell carcinoma. This table comes from immunoSEQ multiplex PCR, and its TCRdb copy is limited to in-frame clones, with some not included. The sample includes 60,000 to 75,000 clones, about 74% seen only once; the top ten take 6.5% to 7.5%.

Sequences were derived from blood, sampled from a patient whose treatment included radiotherapy and nephrectomy. The rearrangement links TRBV5-8 to TRBJ2-1; unclear D gene. This receptor was identified in a man in his fifties or sixties with renal cell carcinoma. Here the CDR3 DNA reads TGTGCCAGCAGGGTCTATGAGCAGTTCTTC. It specifies CASRVYEQFF.